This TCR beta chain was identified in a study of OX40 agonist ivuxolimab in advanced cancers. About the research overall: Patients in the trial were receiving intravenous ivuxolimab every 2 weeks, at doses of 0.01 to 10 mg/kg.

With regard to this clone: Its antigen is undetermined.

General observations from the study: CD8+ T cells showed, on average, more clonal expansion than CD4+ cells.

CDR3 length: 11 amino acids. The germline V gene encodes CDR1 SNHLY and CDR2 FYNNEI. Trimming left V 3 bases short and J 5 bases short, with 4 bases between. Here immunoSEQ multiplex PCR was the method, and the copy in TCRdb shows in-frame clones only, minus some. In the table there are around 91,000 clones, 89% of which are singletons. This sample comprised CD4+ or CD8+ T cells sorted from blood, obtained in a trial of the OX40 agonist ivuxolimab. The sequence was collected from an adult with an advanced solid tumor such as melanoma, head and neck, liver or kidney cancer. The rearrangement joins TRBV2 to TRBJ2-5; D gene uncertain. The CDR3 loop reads CASSEEETQYF. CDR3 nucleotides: TGTGCCAGCAGTGAGGAGGAGACCCAGTACTTC.